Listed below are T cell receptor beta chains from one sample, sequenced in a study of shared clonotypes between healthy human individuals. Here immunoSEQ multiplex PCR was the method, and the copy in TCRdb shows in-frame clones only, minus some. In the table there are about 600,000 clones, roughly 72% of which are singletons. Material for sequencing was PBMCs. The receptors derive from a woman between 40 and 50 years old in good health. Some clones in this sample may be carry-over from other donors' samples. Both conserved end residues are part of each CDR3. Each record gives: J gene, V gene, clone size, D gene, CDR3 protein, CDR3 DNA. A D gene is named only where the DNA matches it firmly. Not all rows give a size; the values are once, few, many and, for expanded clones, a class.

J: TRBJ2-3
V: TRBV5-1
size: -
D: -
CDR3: CASSRGTDTQYF
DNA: TGCGCCAGCAGCCGGGGCACAGATACGCAGTATTTT

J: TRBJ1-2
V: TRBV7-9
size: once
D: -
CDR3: CASSLAFVGYTF
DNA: TGTGCCAGCAGCTTAGCTTTCGTGGGCTACACCTTC

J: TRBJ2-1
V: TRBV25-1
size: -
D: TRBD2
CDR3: CASSEWLAGGNEQFF
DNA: TGTGCCAGCAGTGAATGGCTAGCGGGGGGCAATGAGCAGTTCTTC

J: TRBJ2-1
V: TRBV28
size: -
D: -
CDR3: CASSPPGGRGEQFF
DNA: TGTGCCAGCAGCCCCCCCGGAGGGCGGGGTGAGCAGTTCTTC

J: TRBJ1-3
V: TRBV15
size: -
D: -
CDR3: CATSRAPGEGFGNTIYF
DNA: TGTGCCACCAGCAGAGCCCCGGGGGAGGGCTTTGGAAACACCATATATTTT

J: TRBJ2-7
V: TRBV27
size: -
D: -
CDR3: CASSKGSDSHYEQYF
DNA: TGTGCCAGCAGCAAAGGGTCCGATTCCCACTACGAGCAGTACTTC

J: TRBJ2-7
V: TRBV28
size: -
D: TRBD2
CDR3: CASSSPSGSLSYEQYF
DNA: TGTGCCAGCAGTTCCCCTAGCGGGAGCCTCTCCTACGAGCAGTACTTC

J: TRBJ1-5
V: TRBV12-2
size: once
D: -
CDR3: CASRLAGGFQPQHF
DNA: TGTGCAAGTCGCTTAGCTGGGGGGTTTCAGCCCCAGCATTTT

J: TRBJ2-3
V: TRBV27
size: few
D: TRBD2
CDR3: CASSLKSGSGSDTQYF
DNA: TGTGCCAGCAGTCTAAAGAGCGGGAGTGGATCCGATACGCAGTATTTT

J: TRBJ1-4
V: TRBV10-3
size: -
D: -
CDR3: CAISQLNEKLFF
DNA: TGTGCCATCAGTCAGCTTAATGAAAAACTGTTTTTT

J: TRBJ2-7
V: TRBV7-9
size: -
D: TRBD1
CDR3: CASTTGQGVHEQYF
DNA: TGTGCCAGCACCACGGGACAGGGCGTCCACGAGCAGTACTTC

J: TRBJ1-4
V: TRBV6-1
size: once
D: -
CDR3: CASRRDGAYEKLFF
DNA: TGTGCCAGCAGACGGGACGGAGCTTATGAAAAACTGTTTTTT

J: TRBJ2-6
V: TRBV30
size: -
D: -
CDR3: CACTGSGANVLTF
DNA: TGTGCCTGTACAGGGTCTGGGGCCAACGTCCTGACTTTC

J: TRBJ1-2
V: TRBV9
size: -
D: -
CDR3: CASSVSGGNYGYTF
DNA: TGTGCCAGCAGCGTATCCGGGGGGAACTATGGCTACACCTTC

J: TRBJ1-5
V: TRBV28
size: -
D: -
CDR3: CASSPGTGFQPQHF
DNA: TGTGCCAGCAGCCCCGGGACGGGATTTCAGCCCCAGCATTTT

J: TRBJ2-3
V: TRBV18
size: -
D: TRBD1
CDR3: CASSPTWTGEVDTQYF
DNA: TGTGCCAGCTCGCCTACCTGGACAGGGGAGGTAGATACGCAGTATTTT

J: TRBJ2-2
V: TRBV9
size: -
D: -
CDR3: CASSVGQKLMNTGELFF
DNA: TGTGCCAGCAGCGTAGGACAGAAGCTGATGAACACCGGGGAGCTGTTTTTT

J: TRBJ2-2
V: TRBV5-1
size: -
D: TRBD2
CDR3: CASSSPGLTTNTGELFF
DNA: TGCGCCAGCAGCTCTCCGGGACTAACTACGAACACCGGGGAGCTGTTTTTT

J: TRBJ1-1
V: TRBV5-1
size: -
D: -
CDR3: CASSPASNTEAFF
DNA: TGCGCCAGCAGCCCTGCTTCGAACACTGAAGCTTTCTTT

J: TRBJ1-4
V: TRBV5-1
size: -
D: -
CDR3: CASSLEPRGDEKLFF
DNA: TGCGCCAGCAGCTTGGAACCCAGGGGTGATGAAAAACTGTTTTTT

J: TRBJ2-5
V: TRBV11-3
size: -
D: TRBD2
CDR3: CASSQRGLAGRETQYF
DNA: TGTGCCAGCAGCCAGCGGGGACTAGCGGGAAGAGAGACCCAGTACTTC

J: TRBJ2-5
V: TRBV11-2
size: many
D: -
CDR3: CASSLSSLDGETQYF
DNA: TGTGCCAGCAGCTTAAGTTCACTAGATGGTGAGACCCAGTACTTC

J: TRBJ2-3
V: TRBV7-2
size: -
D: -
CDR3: CASTSTDTQYF
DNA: TGTGCCAGCACCAGCACAGATACGCAGTATTTT

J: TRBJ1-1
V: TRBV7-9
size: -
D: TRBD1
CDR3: CASSLGQITNTEAFF
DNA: TGTGCCAGCAGCCTGGGACAGATCACGAACACTGAAGCTTTCTTT

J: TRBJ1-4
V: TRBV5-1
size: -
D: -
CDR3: CASSSLGALNEKLFF
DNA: TGCGCCAGCAGCTCCCTCGGGGCCCTTAATGAAAAACTGTTTTTT

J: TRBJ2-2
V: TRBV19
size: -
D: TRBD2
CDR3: CASNLLAGRGRGSGELFF
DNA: TGTGCCAGTAATTTACTAGCGGGAAGGGGGCGTGGGTCCGGGGAGCTGTTTTTT

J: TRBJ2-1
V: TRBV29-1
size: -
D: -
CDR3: CSALWGYPTPSSYNEQFF
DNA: TGCAGCGCCCTCTGGGGGTACCCTACTCCGAGCTCCTACAATGAGCAGTTCTTC

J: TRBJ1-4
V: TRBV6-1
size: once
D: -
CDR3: CASSERRGLTTNEKLFF
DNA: TGTGCCAGCAGTGAAAGGCGGGGACTAACAACTAATGAAAAACTGTTTTTT

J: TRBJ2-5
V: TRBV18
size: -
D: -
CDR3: CASSPRSANQETQYF
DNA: TGTGCCAGCTCACCCAGATCGGCCAACCAAGAGACCCAGTACTTC

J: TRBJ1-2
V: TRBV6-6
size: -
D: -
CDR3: CASSYAQDYGYTF
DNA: TGTGCCAGCAGTTACGCCCAAGACTATGGCTACACCTTC

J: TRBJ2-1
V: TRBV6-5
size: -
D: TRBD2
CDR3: CASSYPAGGYNEQFF
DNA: TGTGCCAGCAGTTACCCAGCGGGAGGTTACAATGAGCAGTTCTTC

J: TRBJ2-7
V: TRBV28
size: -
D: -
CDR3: CASTNAYEQYF
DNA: TGTGCCAGCACTAACGCCTACGAGCAGTACTTC

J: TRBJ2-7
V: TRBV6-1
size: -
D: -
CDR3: CASQTGWSSYEQYF
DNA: TGTGCCAGCCAAACAGGGTGGAGCTCCTACGAGCAGTACTTC

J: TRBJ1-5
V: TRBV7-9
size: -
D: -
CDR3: CASSLGTDFSNQPQHF
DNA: TGTGCCAGCAGCTTAGGGACGGACTTTAGCAATCAGCCCCAGCATTTT

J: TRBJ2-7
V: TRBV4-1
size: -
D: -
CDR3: CASSRRPLGVASLHEQYF
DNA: TGCGCCAGCAGCCGCCGGCCTTTAGGCGTCGCTAGTCTCCACGAGCAGTACTTC

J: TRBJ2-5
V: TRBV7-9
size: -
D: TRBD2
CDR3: CASSRGGGAETQYF
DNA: TGTGCCAGCAGCCGAGGCGGGGGGGCAGAGACCCAGTACTTC

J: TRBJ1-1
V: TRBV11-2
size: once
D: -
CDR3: CASSYPRGTEAFF
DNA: TGTGCCAGCAGCTACCCCAGGGGAACTGAAGCTTTCTTT

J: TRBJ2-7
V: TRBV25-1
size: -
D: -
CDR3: CASSEGGHPVYEQYF
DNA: TGTGCCAGCAGTGAAGGCGGCCACCCGGTCTACGAGCAGTACTTC

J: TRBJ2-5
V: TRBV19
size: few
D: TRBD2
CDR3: CASGRGGEETQYF
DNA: TGTGCCAGTGGACGGGGGGGCGAAGAGACCCAGTACTTC

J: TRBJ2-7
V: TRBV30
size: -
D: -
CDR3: CAWSGTGDYEQYF
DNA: TGTGCCTGGAGTGGAACTGGGGACTACGAGCAGTACTTC

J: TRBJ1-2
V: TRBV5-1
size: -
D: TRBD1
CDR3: CASSFEQGNGYTF
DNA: TGCGCCAGCAGCTTTGAACAGGGGAATGGCTACACCTTC

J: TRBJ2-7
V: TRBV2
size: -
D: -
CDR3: CASSDGGYEQYF
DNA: TGTGCCAGCAGTGATGGAGGCTACGAGCAGTACTTC